The table lists the clone carrying this T cell receptor beta chain with a count of one. This CDR3 region has 19 residues. Germline V gene lookup returns CDR1 SGDLS and CDR2 YYNGEE. Trimming left V 3 bases short and J 8 bases short, with 29 bases between. The sample belongs to a study of long-term antiretroviral therapy in people with HIV. Survey-level immunoSEQ v3.0 assays were run. The table came from immunoSEQ multiplex PCR; TCRdb's copy has only in-frame clones and leaves some out. The repertoire holds more than 15,000 clones, with 88% as singletons. The sequencing here drew on unsorted PBMCs, taken around 2.3 years before starting antiretroviral therapy. The clonotype comes from a woman in her twenties or thirties with HIV. This chain joins TRBV9 and TRBJ1-4, with D perhaps TRBD1 (6 bases). This chain's CDR3 is CASSAGDRRRGTKGEKLFF. CDR3 bases: TGTGCCAGCAGCGCAGGAGACAGGAGACGGGGTACCAAGGGGGAAAAACTGTTTTTT. The full variable domain, in which reference TRBV9 and TRBJ1-4 provide the parts outside the CDR3, is DSGVTQTPKHLITATGQRVTLRCSPRSGDLSVYWYQQSLDQGLQFLIQYYNGEERAKGNILERFSAQQFPDLHSELNLSSLELGDSALYFCASSAGDRRRGTKGEKLFFGSGTQLSVL.